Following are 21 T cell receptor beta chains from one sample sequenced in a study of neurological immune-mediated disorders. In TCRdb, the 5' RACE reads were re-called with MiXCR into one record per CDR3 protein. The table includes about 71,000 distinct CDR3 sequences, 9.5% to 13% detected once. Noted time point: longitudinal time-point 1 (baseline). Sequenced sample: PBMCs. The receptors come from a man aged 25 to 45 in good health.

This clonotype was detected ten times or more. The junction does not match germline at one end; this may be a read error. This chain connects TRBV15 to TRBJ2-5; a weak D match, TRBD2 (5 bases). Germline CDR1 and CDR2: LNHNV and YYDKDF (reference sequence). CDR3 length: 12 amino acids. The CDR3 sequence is CATSGRGLEESF. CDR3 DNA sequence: TGTGCCACCAGCGGCCGGGGTTTGGAGGAAAGCTTC.

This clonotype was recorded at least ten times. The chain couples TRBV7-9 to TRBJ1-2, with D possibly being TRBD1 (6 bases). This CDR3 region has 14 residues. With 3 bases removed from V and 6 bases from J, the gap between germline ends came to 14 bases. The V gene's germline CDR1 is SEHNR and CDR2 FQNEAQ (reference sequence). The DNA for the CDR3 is TGTGCCAGCAGCTTCTGGGGGCCTCCAAATGGCTACACCTTC. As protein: CASSFWGPPNGYTF.

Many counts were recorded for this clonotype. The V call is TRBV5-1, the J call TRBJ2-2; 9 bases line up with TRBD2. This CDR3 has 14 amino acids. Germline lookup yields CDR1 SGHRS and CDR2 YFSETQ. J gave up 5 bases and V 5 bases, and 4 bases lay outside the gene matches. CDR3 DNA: TGCGCCAGCAGTCTAGCGGGAACTACCGGGGAGCTGTTTTTT. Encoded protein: CASSLAGTTGELFF.

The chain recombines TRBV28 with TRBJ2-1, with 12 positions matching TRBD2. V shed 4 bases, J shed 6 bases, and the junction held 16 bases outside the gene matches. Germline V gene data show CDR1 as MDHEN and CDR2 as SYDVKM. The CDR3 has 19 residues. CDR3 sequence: CASSSWTSGDDSIFNEQFF. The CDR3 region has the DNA TGTGCCAGCAGTTCTTGGACTAGCGGGGACGACTCTATCTTCAATGAGCAGTTCTTC.

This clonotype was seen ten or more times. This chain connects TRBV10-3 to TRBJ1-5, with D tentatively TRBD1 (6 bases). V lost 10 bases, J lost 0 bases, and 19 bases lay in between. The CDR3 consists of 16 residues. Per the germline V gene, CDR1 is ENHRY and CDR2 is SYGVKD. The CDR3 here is CATRPEGTLSNQPQHF. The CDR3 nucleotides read TGTGCCACCCGCCCAGAGGGGACACTTAGCAATCAGCCCCAGCATTTT.

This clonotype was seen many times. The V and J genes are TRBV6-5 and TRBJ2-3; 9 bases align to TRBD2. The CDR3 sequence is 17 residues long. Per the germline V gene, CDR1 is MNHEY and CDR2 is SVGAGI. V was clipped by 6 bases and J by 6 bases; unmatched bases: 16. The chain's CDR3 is CASSPPSGREGTDTQYF. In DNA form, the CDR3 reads TGTGCCAGCAGCCCCCCGTCCGGGCGGGAGGGGACTGATACGCAGTATTTT.

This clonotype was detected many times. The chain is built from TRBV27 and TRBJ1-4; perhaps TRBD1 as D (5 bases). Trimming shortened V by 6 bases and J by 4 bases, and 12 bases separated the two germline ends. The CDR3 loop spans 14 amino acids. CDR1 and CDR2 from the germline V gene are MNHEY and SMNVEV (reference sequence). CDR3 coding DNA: TGTGCCAGCAGCCGTGACAGAAATAATGAAAAACTGTTTTTT. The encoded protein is CASSRDRNNEKLFF.

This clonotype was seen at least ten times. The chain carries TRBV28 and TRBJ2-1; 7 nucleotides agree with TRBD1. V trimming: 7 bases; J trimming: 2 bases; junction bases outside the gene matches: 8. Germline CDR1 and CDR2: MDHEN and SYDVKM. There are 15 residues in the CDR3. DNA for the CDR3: TGTGCCAGCAACCCCGGGACAGAGACCTACAATGAGCAGTTCTTC. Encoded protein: CASNPGTETYNEQFF.

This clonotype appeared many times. The CDR3 sequence: CASSPLEDVDTQYF. The DNA of the CDR3 is TGCGCCAGCAGCCCGCTGGAGGATGTAGATACGCAGTATTTT. V gene TRBV5-1 combines with J gene TRBJ2-3; D possibly corresponds to TRBD2 (5 bases). The CDR3 spans 14 residues. Germline V gene lookup returns CDR1 SGHRS and CDR2 YFSETQ. Between the trimmed V and J ends, which lost 4 bases and 5 bases, there was a span of 14 bases. Using reference TRBV5-1 and TRBJ2-3 for the parts outside the CDR3, the full variable domain is KAGVTQTPRYLIKTRGQQVTLSCSPISGHRSVSWYQQTPGQGLQFLFEYFSETQRNKGNFPGRFSGRQFSNSRSEMNVSTLELGDSALYLCASSPLEDVDTQYFGPGTRLTVL.

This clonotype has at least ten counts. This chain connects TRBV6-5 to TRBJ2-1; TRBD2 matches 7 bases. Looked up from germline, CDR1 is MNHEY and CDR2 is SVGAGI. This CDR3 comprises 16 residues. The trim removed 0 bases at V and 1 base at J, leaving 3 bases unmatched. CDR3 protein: CASSYSPAGSYNEQFF. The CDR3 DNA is TGTGCCAGCAGTTACTCTCCAGCGGGGTCCTACAATGAGCAGTTCTTC.

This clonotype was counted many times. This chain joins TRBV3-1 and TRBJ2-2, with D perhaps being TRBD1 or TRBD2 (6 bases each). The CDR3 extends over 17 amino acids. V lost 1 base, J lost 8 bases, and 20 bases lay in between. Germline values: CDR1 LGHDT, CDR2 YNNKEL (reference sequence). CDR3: CASSQGGAVTASGELFF. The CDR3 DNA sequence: TGTGCCAGCAGCCAAGGGGGGGCAGTAACGGCTTCAGGGGAGCTGTTTTTT.

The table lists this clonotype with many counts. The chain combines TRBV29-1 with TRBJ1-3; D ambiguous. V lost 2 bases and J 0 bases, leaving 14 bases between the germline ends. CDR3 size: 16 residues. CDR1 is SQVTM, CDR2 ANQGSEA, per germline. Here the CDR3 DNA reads TGCAGCGTTGAAATTTTCGGACCGTTCTCTGGAAACACCATATATTTT. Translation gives CSVEIFGPFSGNTIYF.

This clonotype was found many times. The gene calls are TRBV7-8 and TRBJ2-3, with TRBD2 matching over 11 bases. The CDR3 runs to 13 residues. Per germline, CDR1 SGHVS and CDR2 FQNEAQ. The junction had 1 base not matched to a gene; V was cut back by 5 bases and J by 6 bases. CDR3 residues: CASSPSGGDTQYF. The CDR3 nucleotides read TGTGCCAGCAGCCCTAGCGGGGGGGATACGCAGTATTTT.

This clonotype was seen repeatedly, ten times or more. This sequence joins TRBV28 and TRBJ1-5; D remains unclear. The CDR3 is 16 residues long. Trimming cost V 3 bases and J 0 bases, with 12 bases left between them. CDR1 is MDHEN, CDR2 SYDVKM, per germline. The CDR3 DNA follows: TGTGCCAGCAGTTTGGTGAGGTGGGATAGCAATCAGCCCCAGCATTTT. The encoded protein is CASSLVRWDSNQPQHF.

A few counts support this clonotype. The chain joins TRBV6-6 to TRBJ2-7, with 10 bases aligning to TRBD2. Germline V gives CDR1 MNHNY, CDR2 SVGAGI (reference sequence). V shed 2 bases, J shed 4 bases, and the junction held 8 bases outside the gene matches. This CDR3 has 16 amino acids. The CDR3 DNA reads TGTGCCAGCAGTTACCTTGGGTCTAGCGGGAGATACGAGCAGTACTTC. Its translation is CASSYLGSSGRYEQYF.

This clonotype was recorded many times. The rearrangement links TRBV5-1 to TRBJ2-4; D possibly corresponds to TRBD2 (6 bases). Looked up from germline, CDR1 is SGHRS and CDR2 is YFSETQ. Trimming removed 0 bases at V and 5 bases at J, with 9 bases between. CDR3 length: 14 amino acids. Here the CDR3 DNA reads TGCGCCAGCAGCTTGGCCGGAGGGCAAAACATTCAGTACTTC. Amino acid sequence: CASSLAGGQNIQYF.

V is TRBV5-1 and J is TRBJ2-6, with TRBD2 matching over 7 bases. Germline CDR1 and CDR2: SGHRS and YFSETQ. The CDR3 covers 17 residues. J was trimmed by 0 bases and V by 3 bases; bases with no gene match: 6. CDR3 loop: CASSSIGGSSGANVLTF. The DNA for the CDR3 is TGCGCCAGCAGCTCCATCGGCGGGAGCTCTGGGGCCAACGTCCTGACTTTC.

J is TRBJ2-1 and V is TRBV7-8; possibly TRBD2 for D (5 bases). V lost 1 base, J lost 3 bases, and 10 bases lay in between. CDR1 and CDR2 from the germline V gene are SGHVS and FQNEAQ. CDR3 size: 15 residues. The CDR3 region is CASSLEAENYNEQFF. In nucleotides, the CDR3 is TGTGCCAGCAGCTTAGAAGCGGAGAACTACAATGAGCAGTTCTTC.

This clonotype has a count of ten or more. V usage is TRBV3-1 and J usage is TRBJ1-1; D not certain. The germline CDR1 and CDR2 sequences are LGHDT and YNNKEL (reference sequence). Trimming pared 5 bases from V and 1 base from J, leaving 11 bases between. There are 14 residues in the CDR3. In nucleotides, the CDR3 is TGTGCCAGCAGCACCCGGACGGGGAACACTGAAGCTTTCTTT. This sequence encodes CASSTRTGNTEAFF.

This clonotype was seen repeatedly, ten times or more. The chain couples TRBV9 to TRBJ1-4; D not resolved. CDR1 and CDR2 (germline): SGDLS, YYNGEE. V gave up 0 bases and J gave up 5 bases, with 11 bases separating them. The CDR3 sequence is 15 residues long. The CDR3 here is CASSVADLTNEKLFF. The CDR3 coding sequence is TGTGCCAGCAGCGTAGCGGACCTAACGAATGAAAAACTGTTTTTT.

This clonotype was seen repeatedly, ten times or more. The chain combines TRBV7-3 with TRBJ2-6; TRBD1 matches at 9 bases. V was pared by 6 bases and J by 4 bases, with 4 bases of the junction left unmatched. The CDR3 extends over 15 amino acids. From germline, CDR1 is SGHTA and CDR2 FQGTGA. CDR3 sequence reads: CASSMGQGGANVLTF. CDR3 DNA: TGTGCCAGCAGTATGGGACAGGGCGGGGCCAACGTCCTGACTTTC.